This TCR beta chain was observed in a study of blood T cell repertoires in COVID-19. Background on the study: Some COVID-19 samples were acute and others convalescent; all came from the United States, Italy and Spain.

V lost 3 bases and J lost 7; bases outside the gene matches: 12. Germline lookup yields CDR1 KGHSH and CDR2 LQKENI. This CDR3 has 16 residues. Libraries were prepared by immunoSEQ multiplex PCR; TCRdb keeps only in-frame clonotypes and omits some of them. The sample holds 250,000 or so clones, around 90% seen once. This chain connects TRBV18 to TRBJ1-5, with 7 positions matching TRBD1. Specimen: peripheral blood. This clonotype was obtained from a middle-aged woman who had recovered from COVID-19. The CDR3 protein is CASSPQSLTGSQPQHF. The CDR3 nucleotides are TGTGCCAGCTCACCCCAATCATTGACAGGGTCCCAGCCCCAGCATTTT.